The sequence of this T cell receptor beta chain was determined in a study of low-dose radiotherapy and immunotherapy resistance in tumors. About the study: Patients received cyclophosphamide 200 mg/m2 intravenously every two weeks, the day before radiation-immunotherapy. Oral aspirin at 300 mg was taken daily by patients for four cycles, beginning on cycle 1 day 1.

This clonotype was recorded many times. TRAV- and TRBV-specific primers were used for first-strand cDNA, which covered alpha and beta chains. The PCR that amplified TCRs ran for approximately 18 cycles, relying on a constant-region primer and a V-primer adapter. TCRdb re-called the reads through MiXCR, storing one row per CDR3 protein. The data show 30,000 to 45,000 distinct CDR3 sequences, less than 25% seen once. The length of the CDR3 is 13 residues. CDR1 and CDR2 (germline): SQVTM, ANQGSEA. V gave up 7 bases and J gave up 3 bases; unmatched junction bases: 4. Regarding time point: after trial treatment. Described treatment: LDRT plus nivolumab, ipilimumab, low-dose cyclophosphamide and aspirin (RACIN trial).

This material consisted of PBMCs, taken after low-dose radiotherapy plus immunotherapy. This rearrangement joins TRBV29-1 to TRBJ2-1, with 9 bases matching TRBD1. This clonotype originated in a female donor with ovarian cancer. The CDR3 nucleotides are TGCAGCGGTACGGGACAGGGCTACAATGAGCAGTTCTTC. Amino acid sequence: CSGTGQGYNEQFF.